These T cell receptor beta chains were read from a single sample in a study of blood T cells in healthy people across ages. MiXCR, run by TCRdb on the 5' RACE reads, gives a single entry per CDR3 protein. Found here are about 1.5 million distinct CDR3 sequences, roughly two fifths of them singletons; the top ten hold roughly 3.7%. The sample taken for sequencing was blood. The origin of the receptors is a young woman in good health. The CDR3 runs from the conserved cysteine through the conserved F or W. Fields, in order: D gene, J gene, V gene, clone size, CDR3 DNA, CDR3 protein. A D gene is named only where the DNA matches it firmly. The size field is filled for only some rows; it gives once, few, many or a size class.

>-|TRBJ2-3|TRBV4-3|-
TGCGCCAGCAGCCAAGTATGGGGGGCTGAGGGTACAGATACGCAGTATTTT
CASSQVWGAEGTDTQYF
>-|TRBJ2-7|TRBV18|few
TGTGCCAGCTCACCTCCTGCCGACTCCTACGAGCAGTACTTC
CASSPPADSYEQYF
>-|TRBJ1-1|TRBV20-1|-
TGCAGTGCTAGTTTGGGAGGAGTGGGGAACACTGAAGCTTTCTTT
CSASLGGVGNTEAFF
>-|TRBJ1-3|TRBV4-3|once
TGCGCCAGCAGCCAAGATTTGACCTCTGGAAACACCATATATTTT
CASSQDLTSGNTIYF
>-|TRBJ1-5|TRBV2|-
TGTGCCAGCCGAAGGAATCAGCCCCAGCATTTT
CASRRNQPQHF
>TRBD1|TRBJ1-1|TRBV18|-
TGTGCCAGCTCACCACGTGGGACAGGGAACACTGAAGCTTTCTTT
CASSPRGTGNTEAFF
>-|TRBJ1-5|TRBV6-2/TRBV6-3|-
TGTGCCAGCAGTTACTCGAGGGGGGGGCGCATCTTCAATCAGCCCCAGCATTTT
CASSYSRGGRIFNQPQHF
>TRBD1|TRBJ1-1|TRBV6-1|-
TGTGCCAGCAGTGAGCCAGGGGGCGCGTCCACTGAAGCTTTCTTT
CASSEPGGASTEAFF
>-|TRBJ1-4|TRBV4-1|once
TGCGCCAGCAGGGTGCAGGGGAGCGAGGAAATACTGTTTTTT
CASRVQGSEEILFF
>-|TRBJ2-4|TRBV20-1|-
TGCAGTGCGAGGAAGGGGGTGACTCCAGGCAAGTACTTC
CSARKGVTPGKYF
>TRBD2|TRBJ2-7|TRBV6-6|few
TGTGCCAGCCTCAAGAGGCTAGCGGGGTTGGGTTCCTACAATGAGCAGTACTTC
CASLKRLAGLGSYNEQYF
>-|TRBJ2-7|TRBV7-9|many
TGTGCCAGCAGCTTAGCAGTTCAGGGGGGTTACGAGCAGTACTTC
CASSLAVQGGYEQYF
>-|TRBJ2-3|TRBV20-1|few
TGCAGTGCTAGAGATAGTGTGGTAGGCACAGATACGCAGTATTTT
CSARDSVVGTDTQYF
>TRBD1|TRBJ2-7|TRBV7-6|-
TGTGCCAGCTCCAGGGGGCTGGTAGACTTCGAGCAGTACTTC
CASSRGLVDFEQYF
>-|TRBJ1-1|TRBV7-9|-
TGTGCCCTAGGGGGGAGAACGGAGAACACTGAAGCTTTCTTT
CALGGRTENTEAFF
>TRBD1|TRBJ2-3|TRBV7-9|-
TGTGCCAGCAACGCCGGGACAGGGCCCACAGATACGCAGTATTTT
CASNAGTGPTDTQYF